This T cell receptor (beta chain) was profiled in a study of T cells in Graves' hyperthyroidism and ophthalmopathy (dated by TCRdb to between 2018 and 2020). With regard to the full study: Peripheral blood was sampled at the time of initial diagnosis, prior to any treatment. In addition, the study compared T-cell repertoires in thyroid tissue and in blood from 6 or 7 Graves' hyperthyroidism patients. After blood sampling, hyperthyroidism patients were treated with methimazole at a starting dose of 30 mg daily, and ophthalmopathy patients were treated with high-dose intravenous methylprednisolone. According to the paper, TCR Vbeta CDR3 sequencing was carried out on roughly 130 peripheral blood samples, which came from 40 to 45 ophthalmopathy, approximately 78 hyperthyroidism and roughly 17 progressor patients. Prospective prediction of ophthalmopathy was tested in an independent validation cohort consisting of some 19 hyperthyroidism patients and some 16 patients who later progressed to ophthalmopathy. For training and testing, the 100 or so patients in the discovery cohort were randomly divided in a 7:3 ratio. To identify TCR V-J signatures that set the groups apart, the researchers used a discovery cohort of more than 95 patients, made up of 40 to 45 with Graves' ophthalmopathy and 57 with stable Graves' hyperthyroidism.

Broader findings and caveats from the paper: Most expanded thyroid clonotypes (frequency above 0.001) were also detected in blood, suggesting blood repertoires may reflect thyroid immune responses. Sample size was not statistically predetermined, and investigators were not blinded to group allocation. A model built on a 13 V-J signature distinguished ophthalmopathy from stable hyperthyroidism, reaching around 87% sensitivity and around 81% specificity in cross-validation and 80%/75% in testing. In validation, progression to ophthalmopathy was predicted by the model with more than 65% sensitivity and under 85% specificity, a median of approximately 6.5 months before onset.

A patient counted as having stable Graves' hyperthyroidism if no progression to ophthalmopathy occurred over 18 months of follow-up. The hyperthyroidism patients were between 18 and 65 years old and newly diagnosed, with a disease duration of less than 2 months. Exclusion was applied to patients with uncontrolled infections, other autoimmune diseases, pregnancy or lactation. Diagnoses relied on clinical symptoms, serum thyroxine and TRAb, thyroid ultrasound and orbital computed tomography. Ficoll-Paque density gradient centrifugation was used to isolate PBMCs from approximately 11 ml of fresh peripheral blood. Total RNA was extracted with Trizol reagent, and quality was checked on an Agilent 2100 Bioanalyzer. This clonotype was seen repeatedly, ten times or more. There is no known antigen for this receptor. Per-base qualities were not stored, and no clone one base away is much larger. The TCR beta CDR3 regions were amplified from RNA transcripts. For the first round of RT-PCR on the TCR CDR3, the HTBI primer set was used together with the Qiagen OneStep RT-PCR kit. Libraries were constructed in a second round of multiplex PCR, after which size selection and purification were carried out. Paired-end sequencing of the libraries was performed with 100 bp reads on an Illumina HiSeq2000. On the authors' methods: Raw data were processed with SOAPnuke, discarding reads with adapters, uncalled bases, mean Phred below 15, or no exact constant-primer or identifier match. High-quality paired reads were merged with COPE v1.2.5, and unique nucleotide sequences were defined as clonotypes. MiTCR v1.1 was used to align clonotypes to the IMGT TRBV, TRBD and TRBJ reference segments. The analysis included only V-J combinations with a frequency above 0.0001, which together covered 98% to 99.2% of the repertoires. The TCS score was defined as the ratio of F50 (clonal expansion) to E x V (chaos), calculated using BLOSUM62-based TCRdist between CDR3 peptides within each V-J. Welch's t-statistics and random forest reduced some 510 V-J features to 13, which were used in a naive Bayes classifier (R e1071). In-frame beta chains were kept once TCRdb had trimmed the public reads at Q25 with fastp and called clones with MiXCR. For every CDR3 protein sequence, its rows merge into one entry that carries the most common genes and DNA. The V and J calls here are based on TCRdb, not the publication. The sample table records 540,000 or so distinct CDR3 sequences; 15% to 18% of these occur just once. The ten most abundant clones make up around 7.5% of the sample.

Reading the germline V gene gives CDR1 ENHRY and CDR2 SYGVKD. The CDR3 covers 16 residues, taking in both the cysteine and the phenylalanine. Just CDR3 DNA is preserved here, 48 bases in frame from base 1. V is pared back by 2 bases and J by 0 bases, with 12 bases lying between the germline termini. The sample taken for sequencing was blood. The V and J segments used are TRBV10-3 and TRBJ2-3, with the D gene not confidently named. This clonotype originated in a woman in her thirties with Graves' hyperthyroidism. The CDR3 corresponds to CAISERAPISTDTQYF. The nucleotide sequence is given as TGTGCCATCAGTGAGAGGGCCCCAATTAGCACAGATACGCAGTATTTT.